This is a list of T cell receptor beta chains from one sample in a study of early T cells in non-severe SARS-CoV-2 infection. TCRdb redid the calling of the 5' RACE reads with MiXCR, one entry per CDR3 protein. This table has approximately 50,000 distinct CDR3 sequences, around 8% appearing once. Specimen: whole blood. These receptors all stem from an adult who was a healthcare worker with PCR-confirmed SARS-CoV-2 infection or an uninfected control (not recorded which). Both conserved end residues are trimmed from each CDR3.

v_call cdr3_aa
TRBV20-1 SALGLAGDSYNEQF
TRBV11-2 ASSLDRGIAGANVLT
TRBV28 ASSLLGFRQETQY
TRBV3-1 ASSPLGAGGHNTDTQY
TRBV13 ASSLRVGDRGGSPLH
TRBV20-1 SARDQGGSFYEQY
TRBV20-1 SARWPGRLYEQF
TRBV29-1 SVEDTGSGGDTEAF
TRBV12-3/TRBV12-4 ASSKTSENNEQF
TRBV9 ASGLNEQF
TRBV12-5 ASGLLPDRLRAF
TRBV6-5 ASRIGTGASPLH
TRBV29-1 SVQRGPGTEQY
TRBV6-6 ASSYVGGGYEQY
TRBV11-2 ASSPPPAAGDTDTQY
TRBV6-1 ASRYRESNQPQH
TRBV7-2 ASSGTSGSPSEQF
TRBV12-5 ASGKTGANYGYT
TRBV11-2 ASIETTSGKTDTQY